The 15 T cell receptor beta chains below were found in one sample sequenced in a study of response to subunit inactivated influenza vaccine (dated by TCRdb to the late 2010s). The receptor library was made with RT-PCR. TCRdb records Illumina HiSeq 2500 as the sequencer. The raw public reads went through TCRdb reprocessing: fastp at Q25, MiXCR clone calling, in-frame beta chains kept. Each CDR3 protein gets just one entry, which takes the most common genes and DNA from the rows behind it. The sample table holds roughly 570,000 distinct CDR3 sequences, of which 11% to 15% were seen once. The top ten constitute around 10% of the sample. Sequenced here: PBMCs from blood, sampled 11 to 12 days after vaccination. The receptors stem from a man in his forties or fifties who received an inactivated influenza vaccine. Donor details come from another sample of the same person, matched by shared clones.

At least ten counts were recorded for this clonotype. This chain joins TRBV29-1 and TRBJ1-2; TRBD1 might be the D (5 bases). Germline lookup yields CDR1 SQVTM and CDR2 ANQGSEA. V was trimmed by 3 bases and J by 2 bases, leaving 7 bases between them. The length of the CDR3 is 12 residues. In DNA form, the CDR3 reads TGCAGCGTTGATCACAGGAACTATGGCTACACCTTC. It encodes CSVDHRNYGYTF.

This clonotype showed up just a few times. CDR3 region: CASSLVGYPNEQFF. The CDR3, as DNA: TGTGCCAGCAGTTTAGTAGGTTACCCCAATGAGCAGTTCTTC. The genes are TRBV12-3 or TRBV12-4 and TRBJ2-1; no clear D gene. The CDR3 sequence is 14 residues long. V gave up 1 base and J gave up 6 bases, with 10 bases separating them.

This clonotype was counted only a few times. The J gene is TRBJ2-1, the V gene TRBV6-1, with 7 positions matching TRBD2. The CDR3 has 15 amino acids. V lost 6 bases to trimming and J lost 3 bases; unmatched junction nucleotides: 8. The germline V gene has CDR1 MNHNS and CDR2 SASEGT. The CDR3 protein is CASRGTKRGYNEQFF. The CDR3 nucleotides are TGTGCCAGCAGGGGGACTAAGCGGGGCTACAATGAGCAGTTCTTC.

There are a few counts of this clonotype. The CDR3 spells CSARDRGDYGYTF. The CDR3 DNA sequence: TGCAGCGCCCGGGACAGGGGGGACTATGGCTACACCTTC. The rearrangement links TRBV29-1 to TRBJ1-2; 11 bases map to TRBD1. Germline loops: CDR1 SQVTM, CDR2 ANQGSEA. The CDR3 extends over 13 amino acids. J gave up 3 bases and V 7 bases, and 4 bases lay outside the gene matches. Based on the CDR3 plus reference TRBV29-1 and TRBJ1-2, the full variable domain is SAVISQKPSRDICQRGTSLTIQCQVDSQVTMMFWYRQQPGQSLTLIATANQGSEATYESGFVIDKFPISRPNLTFSTLTVSNMSPEDSSIYLCSARDRGDYGYTFGSGTRLTVV.

This clonotype occurred many times. This chain uses TRBV20-1 with TRBJ2-1, with 7 nucleotides matching TRBD1. This CDR3 comprises 15 residues. The germline CDR1 and CDR2 sequences are DFQATT and SNEGSKA (reference sequence). V lost 0 bases, J lost 4 bases, and 6 bases stayed unmatched. The chain's CDR3 is CSARDVGQDYNEQFF. DNA for the CDR3: TGCAGTGCTAGAGATGTCGGACAGGATTACAATGAGCAGTTCTTC.

This clonotype showed up just a few times. The chain recombines TRBV16 with TRBJ2-5; 9 nucleotides match TRBD2. The CDR3 totals 15 residues. The J segment lost 2 bases and the V segment lost 4 bases, leaving 5 bases of the junction unmatched. Germline CDR1 KGHSY, CDR2 FQNENV. For the CDR3, the DNA is TGTGCCAGCAGCCGGGGGACTAGCCGACAAGAGACCCAGTACTTC. It encodes CASSRGTSRQETQYF. Drawing the rest from reference TRBV16 and TRBJ2-5, the complete variable domain is GEEVAQTPKHLVRGEGQKAKLYCAPIKGHSYVFWYQQVLKNEFKFLISFQNENVFDETGMPKERFSAKCLPNSPCSLEIQATKLEDSAVYFCASSRGTSRQETQYFGPGTRLLVL.

The genes are TRBV5-5 and TRBJ2-3; tentative D call: TRBD2 (7 bases). Trimming pared 4 bases from V and 1 base from J, leaving 16 bases between. The CDR3 loop spans 16 amino acids. Germline CDR1 is SGHKS and CDR2 is YYEKEE (reference sequence). CDR3 DNA: TGTGCCAGCAGCCTGGAAGGGGGGGTTGGCACAGATACGCAGTATTTT. This encodes CASSLEGGVGTDTQYF.

V gene TRBV19 combines with J gene TRBJ2-5, with D possibly TRBD2 on 5 matching bases. Trimming stripped 5 bases from V and 0 bases from J, with 16 bases between. The CDR3 has 16 residues. Germline V gives CDR1 LNHDA, CDR2 SQIVND (reference sequence). The CDR3 DNA reads as TGTGCCAGTAGTCCCGGGATATTCTCCTACCAAGAGACCCAGTACTTC. Its protein is CASSPGIFSYQETQYF.

The table lists this clonotype with many counts. This sequence joins TRBV28 and TRBJ2-5, with D possibly matching TRBD1 (6 bases). V gave up 6 bases and J gave up 4 bases, with 18 bases separating them. The germline V gene encodes CDR1 MDHEN and CDR2 SYDVKM. The CDR3 sequence is 15 residues long. The CDR3: CASRKGWGQSETQYF. The CDR3 DNA follows: TGTGCCAGCAGGAAGGGGTGGGGGCAATCAGAGACCCAGTACTTC.

The sample holds a few counts of this clonotype. The V and J genes are TRBV20-1 and TRBJ2-7; D may be TRBD1 or TRBD2 (5 bases each). The germline V gene encodes CDR1 DFQATT and CDR2 SNEGSKA (reference sequence). This CDR3 has 14 residues. Trimming removed 0 bases from V and 7 bases from J, with 16 bases in between. The chain's CDR3 is CSAREGRWEAEQYF. The CDR3 DNA follows: TGCAGTGCTAGAGAGGGACGGTGGGAAGCGGAGCAGTACTTC.

The chain links TRBV6-5 to TRBJ2-3; 7 nucleotides agree with TRBD2. J gave up 2 bases and V 6 bases, and 11 bases lay outside the gene matches. CDR1 and CDR2 from the germline V gene are MNHEY and SVGAGI. CDR3 length equals 16 residues. The CDR3 coding sequence is TGTGCCAGCAGACTCGGGAGGTCTTTGTCCACAGATACGCAGTATTTT. Translated, it gives CASRLGRSLSTDTQYF.

The V and J genes are TRBV20-1 and TRBJ1-4; no reliable D call. Looked up from germline, CDR1 is DFQATT and CDR2 is SNEGSKA (reference sequence). CDR3 length equals 14 residues. The V end was cut by 6 bases, the J end by 5 bases, with 16 bases between. CDR3 DNA: TGCAGTGCCCCGTCAAGCCCGAAGAATGAAAAACTGTTTTTT. Translated: CSAPSSPKNEKLFF.

This clonotype was counted a few times. The V call is TRBV7-2, the J call TRBJ2-2, with TRBD1 identical over 8 bases. CDR3 length equals 15 residues. V lost 0 bases and J lost 7; bases outside the gene matches: 4. CDR1 SGHTA and CDR2 FQGNSA come from the germline V gene. Here the CDR3 DNA reads TGTGCCAGCAGCTTAGCGAACAGGGGGAGCGGGGAGCTGTTTTTT. Translation: CASSLANRGSGELFF.

This clonotype was counted only a few times. The rearrangement links TRBV11-1 to TRBJ2-1; 14 bases fit TRBD2. With V trimmed by 5 bases and J by 7 bases, 13 bases remained unmatched. This CDR3 comprises 18 residues. CDR1 and CDR2 from the germline V gene are SGHAT and FQDESV (reference sequence). The CDR3 loop is CASSRGTSGSSLVNEQFF. CDR3 sequence (DNA): TGTGCCAGCAGCCGGGGGACTAGCGGGAGTAGTCTTGTAAATGAGCAGTTCTTC.

The V call is TRBV20-1, the J call TRBJ2-7; TRBD2 matches 7 bases. V trimming: 6 bases; J trimming: 1 base; junction bases outside the gene matches: 6. The CDR3 has 13 amino acids. Germline values: CDR1 DFQATT, CDR2 SNEGSKA (reference sequence). The CDR3 DNA sequence: TGCAGTGCCGAAGCGGGACGATCCTACGAGCAGTACTTC. Protein: CSAEAGRSYEQYF.